This T cell receptor (beta chain) was observed in a study of T cell responses to AZD1222 COVID-19 vaccine. Study-level results: Only a handful of AZD1222 recipients were seropositive at baseline. Most donors were white British, females outnumbered males, and clonal diversity was possibly underestimated.

Produced via immunoSEQ multiplex PCR; TCRdb's table is partial and in-frame only. The table includes 250,000 to 300,000 clones, 90% to 95% detected once. On this clone itself: Its antigen remains unidentified.

Trimming shortened V by 6 bases and J by 11 bases, and 11 bases separated the two germline ends. Germline V gives CDR1 ENHRY, CDR2 SYGVKD. The CDR3 runs to 12 residues. The chain couples TRBV10-3 to TRBJ1-6; tentatively, D is TRBD1 (5 bases). This specimen was peripheral blood, taken 28 days after the second AZD1222 dose. The TCR originated in an adult who received the AZD1222 COVID-19 vaccine. CDR3 residues: CAISDSKAPLHF. The CDR3 DNA reads TGTGCCATCAGCGACAGCAAGGCACCCCTCCACTTT.